The T cell receptor (beta chain) described here comes from a study of T cell responses to AZD1222 COVID-19 vaccine. The study's findings and limits: Two doses of AZD1222 preceded a rise in Spike-specific TCR breadth and depth. Every sample of the repertoires postdated the peak T cell response.

Sequencing used immunoSEQ multiplex PCR; TCRdb keeps in-frame clones, though not all of them. The sample carries 100,000 or so clones, just under 90% recorded once. V shed 6 bases and J shed 5 bases, with 19 bases lying between them. CDR1 is KGHSH and CDR2 is LQKENI in the germline V gene. The CDR3 runs to 15 residues. This clone was counted between two and nine times. Its antigen is undetermined. The V gene is TRBV18, the J gene TRBJ1-1; D may be TRBD1 (6 bases). Sequences were derived from peripheral blood, sampled on day 0 of AZD1222 vaccination. This TCR was sampled from an adult in good health. The CDR3 nucleotides are TGTGCCAGCTCGACATCGGCCGGGACATGGACTGAAGCTTTCTTT. Its translation is CASSTSAGTWTEAFF.